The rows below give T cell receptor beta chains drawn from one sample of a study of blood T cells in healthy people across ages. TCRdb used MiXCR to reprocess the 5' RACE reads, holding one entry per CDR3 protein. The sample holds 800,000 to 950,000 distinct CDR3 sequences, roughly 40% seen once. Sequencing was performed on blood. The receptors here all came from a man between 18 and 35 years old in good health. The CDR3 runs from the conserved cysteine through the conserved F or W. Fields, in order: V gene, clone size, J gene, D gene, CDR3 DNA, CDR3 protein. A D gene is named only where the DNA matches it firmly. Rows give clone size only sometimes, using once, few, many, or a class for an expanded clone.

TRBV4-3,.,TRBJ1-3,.,TGCGCCAGCAGCCAAGCGGCGGTCGAAGCTGGAAACACCATATATTTT,CASSQAAVEAGNTIYF
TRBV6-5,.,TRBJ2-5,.,TGTGCCAGCAGTATGGGACTGACTGGGGAGACCCAGTACTTC,CASSMGLTGETQYF
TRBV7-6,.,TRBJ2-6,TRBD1,TGTGCCAGCAGTATCAAGCGGGACAGGGAATCTTCTGGGGCCAACGTCCTGACTTTC,CASSIKRDRESSGANVLTF
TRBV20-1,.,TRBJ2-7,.,TGCAGTGCTAGACGGGGAGTCCGCAATGAGCAGTACTTC,CSARRGVRNEQYF
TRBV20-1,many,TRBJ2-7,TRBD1,TGCAGTGCGAGCCAGGGGGTCAACGAGCAGTACTTC,CSASQGVNEQYF
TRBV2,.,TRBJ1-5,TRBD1,TGTGCCAGCACAGGGACAGGGGAACAGCCCCAGCATTTT,CASTGTGEQPQHF
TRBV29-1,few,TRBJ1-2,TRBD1,TGCAGCGTAGCGGGACAGGGGACTGGCTACACCTTC,CSVAGQGTGYTF
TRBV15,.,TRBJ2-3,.,TGTGCCACCAGCTCTTGGGCAGGTGAACTCGATACGCAGTATTTT,CATSSWAGELDTQYF
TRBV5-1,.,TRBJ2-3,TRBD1,TGCGCCAGCAGCTGGCGAACAGGGGGCGCTTCTGAAACTAGCACAGATACGCAGTATTTT,CASSWRTGGASETSTDTQYF
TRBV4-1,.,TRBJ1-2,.,TGCGCCAGCAGCCTCCTAGACAGGACCCAGGGGGGCTACACCTTC,CASSLLDRTQGGYTF
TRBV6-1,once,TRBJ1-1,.,TGTGCCAGCAGTCCGAGGGACACAGGCACTGAAGCTTTCTTT,CASSPRDTGTEAFF
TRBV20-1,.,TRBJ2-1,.,TGCAGTGCTAGATACGGGGGTGTTGAGCAGTTCTTC,CSARYGGVEQFF
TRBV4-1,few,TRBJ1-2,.,TGCGCCAGCAGCCAAGATCATCCAGCCTCCTATGGCTACACCTTC,CASSQDHPASYGYTF
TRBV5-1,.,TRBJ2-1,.,TGCGCCAGCAGCTTGGAACTAAATAATGAGCAGTTCTTC,CASSLELNNEQFF
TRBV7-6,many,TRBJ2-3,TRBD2,TGTGCCAGCTCTTTGACTAGCGGGGCGACAGATACGCAGTATTTT,CASSLTSGATDTQYF
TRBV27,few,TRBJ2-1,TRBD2,TGTGCCAGCAGAGTAATAGCGGGGGGAAAGAATGAGCAGTTCTTC,CASRVIAGGKNEQFF
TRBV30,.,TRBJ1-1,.,TGTGCCTGGGCCCTGCGCAGACAGGACACTGAAGCTTTCTTT,CAWALRRQDTEAFF
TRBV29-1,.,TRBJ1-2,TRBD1,TGCAGCGCCTCTCGACAGGGGTATGGCTACACCTTC,CSASRQGYGYTF
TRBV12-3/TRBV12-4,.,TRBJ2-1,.,TGTGCCAGCAGTTTTGATCCGTTACAAGGAGGCGAGCAGTTCTTC,CASSFDPLQGGEQFF
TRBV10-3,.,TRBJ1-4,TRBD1,TGTGCCATCGGGGCAGGGGGCGGGGATGAAAAACTGTTTTTT,CAIGAGGGDEKLFF
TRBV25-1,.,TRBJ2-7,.,TGTGCCAGCAGTGAATTAGATGGCGAGCAGTACTTC,CASSELDGEQYF
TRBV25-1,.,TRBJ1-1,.,TGTGCCAGCAGTCACACGGTGAACACTGAAGCTTTCTTT,CASSHTVNTEAFF
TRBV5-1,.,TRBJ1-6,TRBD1,TGCGCCAGCAGCTTGGGACCGGGACAGGATTCACCCCTCCACTTT,CASSLGPGQDSPLHF
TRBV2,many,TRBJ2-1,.,TGTGCCAGCAGCTTCGATTACAATGAGCAGTTCTTC,CASSFDYNEQFF
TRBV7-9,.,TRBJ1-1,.,TGTGCCAGCAGCTCCGATACGACATGGACTGAAGCTTTCTTT,CASSSDTTWTEAFF
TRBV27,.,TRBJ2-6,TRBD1,TGTGCCAGCACTCGGGACAGGATTTCTGGGGCCAACGTCCTGACTTTC,CASTRDRISGANVLTF
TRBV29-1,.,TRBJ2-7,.,TGCAGCGTTCTCAAGACTAAGGACCGGTACGAGCAGTACTTC,CSVLKTKDRYEQYF
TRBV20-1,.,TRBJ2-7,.,TGCAGTGCTAGAGATCAGGTGGTGGGGTACGAGCAGTACTTC,CSARDQVVGYEQYF
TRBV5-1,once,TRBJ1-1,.,TGCGCCAGCAGCTTGGTTGGGAGAAACGCTGAAGCTTTCTTT,CASSLVGRNAEAFF
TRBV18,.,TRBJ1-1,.,TGTGCCAGCTCACCACCTGGGACCGGTGAAGCTTTCTTT,CASSPPGTGEAFF
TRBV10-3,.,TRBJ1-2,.,TGTGCCAAGCATATACCGACAGCAGAAAGGTCACTTGACTATGGCTACACCTTC,CAKHIPTAERSLDYGYTF
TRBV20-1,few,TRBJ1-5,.,TGCAGTGCTAGCGACAAGGGCAATCAGCCCCAGCATTTT,CSASDKGNQPQHF
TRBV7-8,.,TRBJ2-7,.,TGTGCCAGCAGCGCGGACCGATACGACAATGAGCAGTACTTC,CASSADRYDNEQYF
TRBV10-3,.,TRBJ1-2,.,TGTGCCATCAGTGAGCCGAACAGGGTCGGCGGCTACACCTTC,CAISEPNRVGGYTF
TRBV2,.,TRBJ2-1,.,TGTGCCAGCATGATGGGGCCCTACAATGAGCAGTTCTTC,CASMMGPYNEQFF
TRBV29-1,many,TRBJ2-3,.,TGCAGCGGACTCACTCCGGGTCACGGCACAGATACGCAGTATTTT,CSGLTPGHGTDTQYF
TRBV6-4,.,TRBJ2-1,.,TGTGCCAGCAGCCAAAACGCGGGAACATCCTACAATGAGCAGTTCTTC,CASSQNAGTSYNEQFF
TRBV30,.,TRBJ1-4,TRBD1,TGTGCCTGGGACAGGGAATATGAAAAACTGTTTTTT,CAWDREYEKLFF
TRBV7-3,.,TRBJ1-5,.,TGTGCCAGCAACTTAACAGGGCTTTACGGCAAGCAGCCCCAGCATTTT,CASNLTGLYGKQPQHF
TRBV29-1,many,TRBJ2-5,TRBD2,TGCAGCGTTGGGACTAGCGGGGCCGCTATGGGGACCCAGTACTTC,CSVGTSGAAMGTQYF
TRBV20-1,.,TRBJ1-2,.,TGCAGTGCTGAACAGCCTATTCCTAACTATGGCTACACCTTC,CSAEQPIPNYGYTF
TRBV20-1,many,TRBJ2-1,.,TGCAGTGCTGGGGACTCATCGAGGCGAGCCCAGGGTGAGCAGTTCTTC,CSAGDSSRRAQGEQFF
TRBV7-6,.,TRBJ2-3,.,TGTGCCAGCAGTTCCACTATCTCAGATACGCAGTATTTT,CASSSTISDTQYF
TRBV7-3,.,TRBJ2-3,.,TGTGCCAGCAGCTTAAAACCAACCCTCAGCACAGATACGCAGTATTTT,CASSLKPTLSTDTQYF
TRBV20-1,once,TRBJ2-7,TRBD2,TGCAGTGCTAGAGAGACGGGGGGGCTATACGAGCAGTACTTC,CSARETGGLYEQYF
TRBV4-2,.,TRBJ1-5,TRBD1,TGTGCCAGCAGCCAAGATAGGGACAGCCATCAGCCCCAGCATTTT,CASSQDRDSHQPQHF
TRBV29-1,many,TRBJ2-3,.,TGCAGCGTTCGGACTCCCGGAGATACGCAGTATTTT,CSVRTPGDTQYF
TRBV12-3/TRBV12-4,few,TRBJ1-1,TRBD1,TGTGCCAGCAGTCGGACAGGGATGGTAACTGAAGCTTTCTTT,CASSRTGMVTEAFF
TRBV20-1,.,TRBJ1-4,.,TGCAGTGCTAGAGATTGGGGATCCAATGAAAAACTGTTTTTT,CSARDWGSNEKLFF
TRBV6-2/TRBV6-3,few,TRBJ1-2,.,TGTGCCAGCAGGAACCCAGGGGTTGGCTACACCTTC,CASRNPGVGYTF
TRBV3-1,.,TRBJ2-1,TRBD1,TGTGCCAGCAGCCAATATTTTGAGGGACAGGGTGTGAGCTCCTACAATGAGCAGTTCTTC,CASSQYFEGQGVSSYNEQFF
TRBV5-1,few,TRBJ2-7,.,TGCGCCAGCAGCTTGGGGACCCCAGCCTACGAGCAGTACTTC,CASSLGTPAYEQYF
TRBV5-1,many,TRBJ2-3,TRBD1,TGCGCCAGCAGCTTTGGACAGGGGCTTGGAACAGATACGCAGTATTTT,CASSFGQGLGTDTQYF
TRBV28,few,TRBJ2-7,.,TGTGCCAGCAGTGAACGGGGATACGAGCAGTACTTC,CASSERGYEQYF